This T cell receptor beta chain originates from a study of cytomegalovirus exposure and HLA in healthy donors (dated by TCRdb to 2016 to 2017). For context, the study as a whole: An earlier analysis of some 600 of the donors reported about 280 Gb of sequence data and 117 million unique TCR beta sequences obtained from roughly 180 million T cells. Donor age, sex, ethnicity and CMV serostatus were compiled together with the repertoire data. An earlier analysis of around 540 of the donors applied high-throughput TCR beta sequencing to assess whether each TCR beta V gene segment acted as functional or pseudogenic. Four to six DR-DQ haplotypes were handled as single units for association and clustering, since linkage in the cohort was strong. Genome-wide SNP genotypes for about three fifths of the roughly 670 donors were used in a later genetic analysis, which treated that subset as a discovery cohort. Typing coverage differed by locus: A, B, C, DRB1 and DQB1 were typed in roughly 629-630 donors, DQA1 in about 510, DPA1 in nearly 610, and DPB1 in just under 490. The aim of the study was to test whether cataloging public T cell receptors could identify signatures of past pathogen exposure. A later analysis re-examined previously published TCR beta repertoires from more than 650 donors and added high-resolution HLA genotyping to investigate patterns of TCR occurrence. The study profiled the T cell repertoires of approximately 700 subjects by immunosequencing and related them to cytomegalovirus serostatus. Across some 400 genotyped donors of the cohort, an average of roughly 250,000 unique TCR beta nucleotide sequences per donor were sequenced, and approximately 17% of those sequences were non-productive. An early release that covered about 640 HLA-typed donors contained 250 to 350 gigabases of sequencing data and tens of millions of unique TCR sequences. Of the approximately 400 genotyped donors, about 80% fell in the genetic ancestry cluster associated with self-reported Caucasian donors. High-throughput TCR immunosequencing, statistical association of individual TCRs with disease status, and machine learning were combined to predict cytomegalovirus infection status. Besides the first cohort of about 730 subjects, a separate validation cohort made up of 90 to 150 different subjects was used. HLA typing included class I and class II loci at four-digit resolution. The later analysis used no new phenotypic data to find candidate immune exposures, relying instead on TCR beta sequences and their occurrence across donors. All discovery cohort repertoires had been generated on a single sequencing platform. The paper as a whole reports these results and caveats: A later analysis found that most CMV-associated TCR beta chains appeared HLA-restricted, with HLA associations seemingly driven largely by CMV exposure. Presence/absence analyses assumed roughly uniform sequencing depth across donors, an assumption that may not hold. Because counts were too low, 15 or so rarely observed V segments, including chromosome 9 orphons, were excluded from the earlier analysis of a few hundred of the donors. Strong co-occurrence of HLA alleles, especially DR and DQ, made assigning TCR associations to individual alleles difficult. The authors suggested that the approach could potentially be generalized to other disease states and immunological phenotypes. The only immune exposure information available for the cohort was CMV serostatus. A total of fewer than 200 TCR beta chains were listed by the study as associated with cytomegalovirus. The 87-base-pair reads could not distinguish some IMGT-functional V segments, including TRBV6-2 and TRBV6-3, so those segments were excluded. Broadly in line with IMGT annotations, most TCR beta V segments showed up in productive rearrangements about 87% or about 30% of the time in an earlier analysis of several hundred of the donors. Most TCR sequences were seen in very few donors, while some public TCRs were found in many individuals. In a later genetic analysis, fewer N-insertions in productive TCRs were reported among donors in an Asian-associated ancestry cluster than the roughly 640-donor mean. This cohort had only TCR beta chains sequenced, and the lack of alpha or paired-chain data limited which features could be detected. In a later analysis, 16,951 TCR beta sequences were associated with specific HLA alleles at a false discovery rate of 0.05. The classifier was reported to diagnose cytomegalovirus status with high specificity and sensitivity in both the original cohort and the validation cohort. A cluster of highly shared sequence variants was judged likely to represent a technical artifact of the sequencing pipeline. Linkage disequilibrium might explain the correlated functional status among segregating V segments, but an unknown experimental factor could not be ruled out. A later genetic analysis associated a missense DCLRE1C variant with V-gene and J-gene trimming of TCR beta chains, and an independent cohort replicated the association. A further reported finding was that TCR beta sequences accurately predicted the HLA-A and HLA-B alleles for most subjects in the first cohort. In a later analysis, HLA-associated TCR beta chains were found to be more clonally expanded and to have lower generation probabilities than equally common non-associated chains. Several of the top co-occurrence clusters appeared to be linked to parvovirus B19, influenza, CMV and Epstein-Barr virus, according to a later analysis. A few of the identified cytomegalovirus-associated TCR beta chains were confirmed in vitro to be specific for cytomegalovirus antigens. According to a later analysis, TCR association rates differed among HLA loci, with DRB1 alleles showing the most associated TCRs and HLA-C alleles showing the fewest. Because some donors lacked HLA typing at each locus, the association tests relied only on the typed subset.

The library was prepared using the immunoSEQ multiplex PCR assay. A mixture of 60 forward primers for TCR Vbeta segments and 13 reverse primers for TCR Jbeta segments was used in the multiplex PCR. Amplification of the CDR3 region of rearranged TCR beta genes was performed with a multiplex PCR assay on genomic DNA. Amplified TCR beta libraries were sequenced as 87-base-pair reads on the Illumina HiSeq System. Concerning the study's data processing: A later analysis tallied approximately 87 million unique TCR beta chains across the 700 or so repertoires, and around 9.9 million of those chains were shared by two or more donors. To remove PCR and sequencing errors, raw reads were error-corrected and collapsed into unique sequences using a nearest-neighbor algorithm that merged closely related sequences. To assign V, D and J gene segments, CDR3 sequences were aligned to IMGT reference sequences. Each retained sequence needed at least a six-nucleotide match to both a V gene segment and a J gene segment. A rearrangement was called productive if the CDR3 had no stop codons and remained in frame with V and J, and every other rearrangement was called non-productive. Following IMGT convention, CDR3 was defined as the stretch from the second conserved V-encoded cysteine up to the conserved J-encoded phenylalanine. In an earlier analysis of more than 550 of the donors, sequences lacking an unambiguous match to a single V gene segment were excluded. In an earlier analysis of more than 500 of the donors, a V segment was called functional when productive rearrangements were above 56.7%, and segregating when the standard deviation between donors exceeded 5%. A statistical classification framework was developed to diagnose cytomegalovirus status using the catalog of TCR beta chain sequences. V and J gene assignment, in a later analysis, came from comparing TCR nucleotide sequences with IMGT/GENE-DB human TR gene sequences. The TCRdist pipeline was used in a later analysis to assign CDR3 sequences and most-parsimonious VDJ recombination scenarios. A later analysis defined each TCR beta chain by its CDR3 amino acid sequence plus V-gene family, and excluded reads lacking a unique V-gene family. As a way to deal with suspected cross-contamination and a sequencing artifact, a later analysis dropped hundreds of nucleotide sequences that were highly shared and had low generation probability. For each public chain, a later analysis derived a clonal expansion index from normalized ranks of inferred template counts within each repertoire. Generation probabilities in a later analysis came from a VDJ recombination model fitted to out-of-frame rearrangements, and those results were checked against IGoR. In a later analysis, TCR-TCR, TCR-HLA and TCR-CMV co-occurrence was scored with hypergeometric tests, and a repertoire-size bias correction was applied to TCR pairs. False discovery rates were estimated in a later analysis by permuting HLA or CMV assignments 20 times. In a later analysis, co-occurring TCRs were grouped using DBSCAN, with TCRdist sequence similarity added in when clustering inside HLA-allele-positive subsets. Repertoires with fewer than 30,000 or more than 120,000 public chains were left out of co-occurrence clustering, as were five repertoires with anomalous nucleotide sharing. TCRdb retrieved this table from immuneACCESS and kept in-frame rearrangements only. Not all clones are present; in checked studies, unresolved V genes account for under half, and no reason is known for the remainder. V, J and clone size are those of that table, while D and trimming were read from the DNA. The table for this sample lists around 260,000 clones; about 80% of them were counted only once. The ten largest clones take up roughly 0.31% of the sample.

The cohort was made up of 500 to 850 healthy bone marrow donors. Cohort members were all nominally healthy when sampled, although unrecorded immune exposures were likely present. The donor was CMV seronegative and belonged to the group of 350 or so seronegative cohort members. A peripheral blood sample was provided by each donor, and peripheral blood mononuclear cells were used for TCR beta sequencing. The Qiagen DNeasy Blood Extraction Kit was used to extract genomic DNA from the blood cell samples. To note about this clone: The antigen it recognizes is unknown. No base quality information exists; no much larger clone differs at one position.

From cysteine to phenylalanine, the CDR3 is 15 amino acids long. The only DNA kept is the CDR3, 45 bases in frame from the first base. Based on the germline V gene, the CDR1 and CDR2 sequences are SNHLY and FYNNEI. Ends trimmed: V by 5 bases, J by 3 bases; bases unmatched to a gene: 10. The sequenced sample was PBMCs. The V and J segments used are TRBV2 and TRBJ2-7, and TRBD1 matches 7 of the central bases. The clonotype was recovered from a girl between 2 and 10 years old in good health and CMV-seronegative. Read as DNA, the sequence is TGTGCCAGCAGTCCCCGGGACAGCCGAGTCTACGAGCAGTACTTC. Its amino acids are CASSPRDSRVYEQYF.